This is a list of T cell receptor beta chains from one sample in a study of cytomegalovirus exposure and HLA in healthy donors. The table came from immunoSEQ multiplex PCR; TCRdb's copy has only in-frame clones and leaves some out. Among some 160,000 clones listed, about 86% were seen once. The sample taken for sequencing was PBMCs. The receptors were sampled from a woman between 18 and 30 years old in good health and CMV-seronegative. Each CDR3 is given with its conserved first and last residue. Fields, in order: D gene, V gene, J gene, clone size, CDR3 protein, CDR3 DNA. The D gene is left open where the match is weak. Clone size appears in some rows only: once, few, many, or a class for an expanded clone.

>-|TRBV27|TRBJ1-1|-
CASRWTDYTEAFF
TGTGCCAGCAGGTGGACAGATTACACTGAAGCTTTCTTT
>TRBD1|TRBV7-7|TRBJ2-5|-
CASSFDREETQYF
TGTGCTAGCAGCTTTGACAGGGAAGAGACCCAGTACTTC
>TRBD2|TRBV5-1|TRBJ2-1|-
CASSLLGGLNNEQFF
TGCGCCAGCAGCTTGCTCGGGGGGTTGAACAATGAGCAGTTCTTC
>-|TRBV7-9|TRBJ2-3|-
CASSFITDTQYF
TGTGCCAGCAGCTTTATCACAGATACGCAGTATTTT
>-|TRBV19|TRBJ2-3|-
CASTQRDTQYF
TGTGCCAGTACCCAGCGGGATACGCAGTATTTT
>TRBD2|TRBV5-1|TRBJ2-6|-
CASTLLATGANVLTF
TGCGCCAGCACCTTACTAGCGACCGGGGCCAACGTCCTGACTTTC
>-|TRBV6-5|TRBJ1-1|-
CASHDRNTEAFF
TGTGCCAGTCACGACAGGAACACTGAAGCTTTCTTT
>-|TRBV9|TRBJ1-5|-
CASSVGGGADQPQHF
TGTGCCAGCAGCGTAGGCGGGGGCGCGGATCAGCCCCAGCATTTT
>-|TRBV5-1|TRBJ1-1|-
CASILAPNTEAFF
TGCGCCAGCATCCTAGCCCCGAACACTGAAGCTTTCTTT
>TRBD1|TRBV15|TRBJ2-7|-
CATSRERTGSYEQYF
TGTGCCACCAGCAGAGAAAGGACAGGGTCCTACGAGCAGTACTTC
>TRBD2|TRBV4-1|TRBJ2-1|-
CASSLLAGGDYNEQFF
TGCGCCAGCAGCCTACTAGCGGGGGGGGATTACAATGAGCAGTTCTTC
>TRBD2|TRBV5-1|TRBJ2-2|-
CASSLAGGNTGELFF
TGCGCCAGCAGCTTAGCGGGGGGGAACACCGGGGAGCTGTTTTTT
>TRBD1|TRBV2|TRBJ1-2|-
CASSAGQNYGYTF
TGTGCCAGCAGTGCGGGACAGAACTATGGCTACACCTTC
>-|TRBV7-9|TRBJ1-1|-
CASSLGQHTEAFF
TGTGCCAGCAGCTTAGGACAGCACACTGAAGCTTTCTTT
>-|TRBV5-1|TRBJ1-4|once
CASSLYGRRGGTTNEKLFF
TGCGCCAGCAGCTTGTATGGTCGCAGGGGTGGGACAACTAATGAAAAACTGTTTTTT
>TRBD2|TRBV27|TRBJ2-7|-
CASSLAGVSYEQYF
TGTGCCAGCAGTTTGGCGGGAGTATCCTACGAGCAGTACTTC
>TRBD2|TRBV28|TRBJ2-7|-
CASSLLAGGPYEQYF
TGTGCCAGCAGTCTGCTAGCGGGAGGGCCGTACGAGCAGTACTTC
>-|TRBV6-1|TRBJ2-7|-
CASSGPNYEQYF
TGTGCCAGCAGTGGCCCTAACTACGAGCAGTACTTC
>-|TRBV7-8|TRBJ2-1|-
CASSLGGPGESYNEQFF
TGTGCCAGCAGCTTAGGAGGGCCCGGGGAGAGCTACAATGAGCAGTTCTTC
>TRBD1|TRBV6-6|TRBJ1-2|-
CASRIQGADYGYTF
TGTGCCAGCCGGATACAGGGGGCAGACTATGGCTACACCTTC
>TRBD1|TRBV10-3|TRBJ1-1|-
CAISTQGAKTEAFF
TGTGCCATCAGCACACAGGGGGCCAAGACTGAAGCTTTCTTT
>-|TRBV10-3|TRBJ2-1|-
CAISESGIVNEQFF
TGTGCCATCAGTGAGTCTGGCATCGTAAATGAGCAGTTCTTC
>TRBD1|TRBV5-1|TRBJ2-5|-
CASSLGTGLQETQYF
TGCGCCAGCAGCTTGGGGACAGGGCTACAAGAGACCCAGTACTTC
>TRBD1|TRBV7-9|TRBJ2-3|-
CASSGTEDGSTDTQYF
TGTGCCAGCAGCGGGACAGAGGATGGGAGCACAGATACGCAGTATTTT
>-|TRBV5-1|TRBJ2-5|-
CASSPGTPGETQYF
TGCGCCAGCAGCCCCGGGACTCCTGGCGAGACCCAGTACTTC
>TRBD1|TRBV6-5|TRBJ1-2|-
CASSFDRGQKGYTF
TGTGCCAGCAGTTTCGACAGGGGGCAAAAAGGCTACACCTTC
>TRBD2|TRBV27|TRBJ2-7|once
CASSLSGGPSSYEQYF
TGTGCCAGCAGTTTGAGCGGGGGCCCGAGCTCCTACGAGCAGTACTTC
>-|TRBV9|TRBJ2-2|-
CASSKGGTDNTGELFF
TGTGCCAGCAGCAAAGGAGGGACAGATAACACCGGGGAGCTGTTTTTT
>TRBD2|TRBV5-6|TRBJ2-7|-
CASSPGTSGGFYEQYF
TGTGCCAGCAGCCCGGGGACTAGCGGGGGATTCTACGAGCAGTACTTC
>-|TRBV18|TRBJ1-1|once
CASSPQWPEAFF
TGTGCCAGCTCACCCCAATGGCCTGAAGCTTTCTTT
>-|TRBV28|TRBJ1-1|-
CASSLDSNTEAFF
TGTGCCAGCAGTCTGGACAGCAACACTGAAGCTTTCTTT
>-|TRBV5-1|TRBJ2-2|few
CASSRGQKPGELFF
TGCGCCAGCAGCAGAGGACAAAAACCCGGGGAGCTGTTTTTT
>-|TRBV28|TRBJ2-3|-
CASSPHPALPDTQYF
TGTGCCAGCAGTCCCCACCCCGCGCTTCCAGATACGCAGTATTTT
>-|TRBV28|TRBJ1-5|-
CASSSLLTGDLEPQHF
TGTGCCAGCAGTTCCCTCCTGACAGGTGACCTCGAGCCCCAGCATTTT
>TRBD2|TRBV5-1|TRBJ2-7|-
CASSPLAGVSYEQYF
TGCGCCAGCAGCCCTCTAGCGGGGGTCTCCTACGAGCAGTACTTC
>-|TRBV7-6|TRBJ2-7|once
CASSPAPGSEQYF
TGTGCCAGCAGCCCAGCCCCAGGATCCGAGCAGTACTTC
>-|TRBV5-1|TRBJ1-1|-
CASRPAWEGTEAFF
TGCGCCAGCAGGCCGGCCTGGGAGGGCACTGAAGCTTTCTTT
>TRBD1|TRBV28|TRBJ2-7|-
CASSFQGQGSYEQYF
TGTGCCAGCAGTTTTCAGGGACAGGGGTCCTACGAGCAGTACTTC
>TRBD1|TRBV27|TRBJ2-7|-
CASSSGQGFNEQYF
TGTGCCAGCAGTTCCGGACAGGGGTTCAACGAGCAGTACTTC
>-|TRBV7-9|TRBJ2-3|once
CASSFYRDRTDTQYF
TGTGCCAGCAGCTTCTACAGGGACCGCACAGATACGCAGTATTTT
>-|TRBV5-1|TRBJ1-1|-
CASSLDRTVEAFF
TGCGCCAGCAGCTTAGACCGGACAGTCGAAGCTTTCTTT
>TRBD1|TRBV5-4|TRBJ2-5|-
CASSSLGQGADIETQYF
TGTGCCAGCAGCTCCCTGGGACAGGGGGCTGACATAGAGACCCAGTACTTC